These T cell receptor beta chains were read from a single sample in a study of T cell responses to AZD1222 COVID-19 vaccine. Clones were read by immunoSEQ multiplex PCR, and TCRdb kept only the in-frame ones, dropping some. Of tens of thousands of clones in the sample, around 80% were seen once. Sequences were derived from peripheral blood, sampled on day 0 of AZD1222 vaccination. Receptors originate from an adult in good health. CDR3s include the opening cysteine and the closing phenylalanine or tryptophan. Not all rows give a size; the values are once, few, many and, for expanded clones, a class.

j_call v_call clone_size cdr3_aa
TRBJ1-5 TRBV7-2 . CASSSQGREQPQHF
TRBJ1-5 TRBV19 few CASSRDRGDFRRNQPQHF
TRBJ2-1 TRBV7-9 few CASSPRGGEQFF
TRBJ1-1 TRBV29-1 . CSVDLGQMNTEAFF
TRBJ2-7 TRBV3-1/TRBV3-2 . CASSQVNRDRDRYEQYF
TRBJ2-2 TRBV7-7 . CASSSGRLVRAGELFF
TRBJ1-2 TRBV10-3 few CAITYGGGMDYGYTF
TRBJ1-1 TRBV2 . CASKRTGVGIAEAFF
TRBJ1-1 TRBV6-5 . CASSFPTARNTEAFF
TRBJ1-3 TRBV3-1/TRBV3-2 . CASSQGDRFGGNTIYF
TRBJ2-7 TRBV5-1 . CASSLEAEQYF
TRBJ1-5 TRBV10-2 . CASSVGFRQPQHF
TRBJ1-6 TRBV5-1 . CASSSGQNSPLHF
TRBJ1-2 TRBV5-1 large CASSAEPGTGGGYTF
TRBJ2-2 TRBV7-2 once CASSVGRGRTGELFF
TRBJ1-5 TRBV10-3 few CAISEEAGAEQPQHF
TRBJ1-3 TRBV6-5 . CASSTTSSGNTIYF
TRBJ1-2 TRBV6-5 . CASEFPAADYGYTF
TRBJ2-4 TRBV10-3 . CAITTGSAKNIQYF
TRBJ2-1 TRBV6-6 . CASSRRGGTDYNEQFF
TRBJ2-5 TRBV6-5 . CASVRTVKETQYF
TRBJ2-1 TRBV5-5 . CASSLGTVANEQFF
TRBJ2-1 TRBV5-1 . CASSLQGYEQFF
TRBJ1-1 TRBV19 . CASRRGWTEAFF
TRBJ1-1 TRBV2 . CASRMYRDSTEAFF
TRBJ1-5 TRBV7-9 . CASSLEDQPQHF
TRBJ2-7 TRBV10-1 . CASSELGHYGQYF
TRBJ2-1 TRBV28 . CASSFWAKAGNEQFF
TRBJ1-5 TRBV23-1 . CASSQPDRGNQPQHF
TRBJ1-2 TRBV12-3/TRBV12-4 . CASTTRGYGYTF
TRBJ2-3 TRBV9 . CASSVIGIADTQYF